Shown below are 7 T cell receptor beta chains from a single sample sequenced in a study of vaccination and CD4 T cells after COVID-19 (dated by TCRdb to between 2020 and 2023). These receptors have no identified antigens. Library prep was done by PCR. The run used an Illumina iSeq 100. DNA from cultured CD4+ T cells was subjected to TCR sequencing with the Oncomine TCR Beta short-read assay at the Johns Hopkins FTIC core. TCRdb cleaned the public reads at Q25 with fastp, built clones with MiXCR and kept in-frame beta chains. Every entry covers one CDR3 protein and lists the most common genes and DNA from its rows. The sample yields roughly 20,000 distinct CDR3 sequences; around two thirds were counted once. The ten largest clones capture 23% of the sample. In light of the paper, this sample's treatment or condition label describes: roughly 10-day PBMC culture with coronavirus spike peptide pools or control peptides (ViraFEST assay).

Sequencing used CD4+ T cells from blood, cultured in vitro, obtained before SARS-CoV-2 vaccination. These TCRs come from a human donor who received a COVID-19 vaccine.

The chain combines TRBV5-1 with TRBJ1-1, with 7 bases lining up with TRBD1. CDR3 length: 15 residues. With 3 bases clipped from V and 1 base from J, the junction kept 6 bases outside the gene matches. Germline-derived CDR1 and CDR2 are SGHRS and YFSETQ. The DNA of the CDR3 is TGCGCCAGCAGCTCCAGACAGGGAACGAACACTGAAGCTTTCTTT. It translates to CASSSRQGTNTEAFF. The whole variable domain, filled in from reference TRBV5-1 and TRBJ1-1, reads KAGVTQTPRYLIKTRGQQVTLSCSPISGHRSVSWYQQTPGQGLQFLFEYFSETQRNKGNFPGRFSGRQFSNSRSEMNVSTLELGDSALYLCASSSRQGTNTEAFFGQGTRLTVV.

This clonotype was detected only a few times. The chain uses TRBV19 and TRBJ1-2; D gene ambiguous. This CDR3 contains 12 residues. Germline CDR1 and CDR2: LNHDA and SQIVND (reference sequence). Trimming took 4 bases from V and 8 from J, leaving 11 bases between them. CDR3 sequence: CASSSPNWGYTF. The CDR3 coding sequence is TGTGCCAGTAGTAGCCCTAACTGGGGCTACACCTTC.

This clonotype was found once. This sequence joins TRBV20-1 and TRBJ2-3, with 12 bases fitting TRBD2. Germline lookup yields CDR1 DFQATT and CDR2 SNEGSKA (reference sequence). The CDR3 loop spans 15 amino acids. The V segment lost 5 bases and the J segment 2 bases; nucleotides outside the gene matches: 5. The CDR3 region has the DNA TGCAGTGCTTCTACTAGCGGGGGGTACACAGATACGCAGTATTTT. Translated, it gives CSASTSGGYTDTQYF.

V gene TRBV12-3 or TRBV12-4 combines with J gene TRBJ2-5; perhaps TRBD1 as D (5 bases). The CDR3 is made up of 12 amino acids. The germline V and J ends were trimmed by 5 bases and 8 bases, with 12 bases remaining between them. The CDR3 here is CASSPQGETQYF. For the CDR3, the DNA is TGTGCCAGCAGTCCCCAAGGGGAAACCCAGTACTTC.

This clonotype appeared once. The chain recombines TRBV2 with TRBJ1-2; 9 nucleotides line up with TRBD1. V dropped 0 bases and J dropped 6; count of bases not matched to a gene: 5. The CDR3 is made up of 15 amino acids. Per the germline V gene, CDR1 is SNHLY and CDR2 is FYNNEI. For the CDR3, the DNA is TGTGCCAGCAGTGAAGCGCGACAGGGGGGTGATGGCTACACCTTC. Translating gives CASSEARQGGDGYTF. The full variable domain, its missing parts supplied by reference TRBV2 and TRBJ1-2, is EPEVTQTPSHQVTQMGQEVILRCVPISNHLYFYWYRQILGQKVEFLVSFYNNEISEKSEIFDDQFSVERPDGSNFTLKIRSTKLEDSAMYFCASSEARQGGDGYTFGSGTRLTVV.

Notes on this clonotype: The junction shows a germline mismatch at one end, possibly a read error. This rearrangement joins TRBV7-9 to TRBJ2-2, with 7 bases lining up with TRBD2. From germline, CDR1 is SEHNR and CDR2 FQNEAQ (reference sequence). CDR3 length: 16 amino acids. The CDR3 sequence is CASSPRGESNTGELSF. CDR3 nucleotides: TGTGCCAGCAGCCCCCGGGGGGAGTCGAACACCGGGGAGCTGTCTTTT.

The chain employs TRBV6-5 and TRBJ1-1; D is unclear. CDR1 is MNHEY and CDR2 is SVGAGI in the germline V gene. This CDR3 spans 19 amino acids. Trimming removed 0 bases from V and 0 bases from J, with 20 bases in between. The CDR3 DNA sequence: TGTGCCAGCAGTTACTCGTTCGTTGAGTGGGAAGGGATGAACACTGAAGCTTTCTTT. It specifies CASSYSFVEWEGMNTEAFF.